This entry is about one T cell receptor beta chain. No antigen is known for it. The data are from a study of early T cells in non-severe SARS-CoV-2 infection. Study-wide context: The authors sequenced bulk RNA from unsorted whole blood, leaving chains unpaired. Findings and caveats of the study: Database matching using VDJdb favored anti-spike CD8 responses, with private and CD4 specificities left missing.

This CDR3 spans 13 amino acids. Trimming removed 5 bases at V and 6 bases at J, with 12 bases between. The germline V gene encodes CDR1 SGHTA and CDR2 FQGNSA. Unique molecular identifier tags were affixed to discrete cDNA molecules. TCRdb re-called the 5' RACE reads with MiXCR, one entry per CDR3 protein. The data hold tens of thousands of distinct CDR3 sequences, with roughly 13% observed a single time. The source is an adult who was a healthcare worker with PCR-confirmed SARS-CoV-2 infection or an uninfected control (not recorded which). Material: whole blood. V usage is TRBV7-2 and J usage is TRBJ2-3; D is uncertain. CDR3 protein: CASSPPPVDTQYF. In DNA form, the CDR3 reads TGTGCCAGCAGCCCTCCTCCCGTGGATACGCAGTATTTT.